This is a list of T cell receptor beta chains from one sample in a study of regulatory T cells in long-lasting Graves disease. MiXCR was run by TCRdb on the multiplex PCR reads, yielding one entry per CDR3 protein. The sample carries 300,000 or so distinct CDR3 sequences, about 20% recorded once. The specimen comprised peripheral blood mononuclear cells (PBMCs), sampled when the disease was refractory, from a patient treated with antithyroid drugs. All receptors derive from a female donor with Graves disease. Both conserved end residues are part of each CDR3. Fields, in order: V gene, J gene, clone size, D gene, CDR3 DNA, CDR3 protein. A D gene is named only where the DNA matches it firmly. The size field is filled for only some rows; it gives once, few, many or a size class.

>TRBV28|TRBJ2-7|many|TRBD1
TGTGGGATAAGGGACAGCTCATCGAGCTCCTACGAGCAGTACTTC
CGIRDSSSSSYEQYF
>TRBV6-1|TRBJ2-6|many|.
TGTGCCAGCAGTGAAGTGATCTCTGGGGCCAACGTCCTGACTTTC
CASSEVISGANVLTF
>TRBV19|TRBJ2-3|.|TRBD1
TGTGCCAGTAGTATGATAGGACAGGGGAGGGGTGGCACAGATACGCAGTATTTT
CASSMIGQGRGGTDTQYF
>TRBV28|TRBJ1-2|many|.
TGTGCCAGCAGTTTGTCGGGGTTCTATGGCTACACCTTC
CASSLSGFYGYTF
>TRBV6-5|TRBJ1-6|many|.
TGTGCCAGCAGTTACCCTCCGGGACGCTTCTCCTATAATTCACCCCTCCACTTT
CASSYPPGRFSYNSPLHF
>TRBV18|TRBJ2-7|.|.
TGTGCCAGCCATTCGACAGGGACTTCCGAGCAGTACTTC
CASHSTGTSEQYF
>TRBV29-1|TRBJ2-7|.|TRBD2
TGCAGCGTCGCGGGACTAGCGACAGACGAGCAGTACTTC
CSVAGLATDEQYF
>TRBV10-3|TRBJ2-7|few|.
TGTGCCATCAGTGAGTCGGGTGGAGGGGCCTACGAGCAGTACTTC
CAISESGGGAYEQYF
>TRBV15|TRBJ2-1|.|.
TGTGCCACCAGCACCGGGCCTTCCCAGCCCTACAATGAGCAGTTCTTC
CATSTGPSQPYNEQFF
>TRBV25-1|TRBJ1-4|few|.
TGTGCCAGCAGTGTGTTTGGGAGAGGGGATGAAAAACTGTTTTTT
CASSVFGRGDEKLFF
>TRBV3-1|TRBJ2-2|.|.
TGTGCCAGCAGCCAACATCGGGAACTAGACAGGCGAAAAAGGTGGCTGTTTTTT
CASSQHRELDRRKRWLFF
>TRBV28|TRBJ2-7|many|TRBD1
TGTGCCAGCAGCGTCTCCCGGACAGGGTCCTACGAGCAGTACTTC
CASSVSRTGSYEQYF
>TRBV28|TRBJ2-5|many|TRBD1
TGTGCCAGCAGTTTGGGACAGGGGGCCTCGGAGACCCAGTACTTC
CASSLGQGASETQYF
>TRBV15|TRBJ2-3|.|TRBD1
TGTGCCACCAGCAGAGATGGGACAGGGAAAACAGATACGCAGTATTTT
CATSRDGTGKTDTQYF
>TRBV20-1|TRBJ2-7|few|TRBD1
TGCGGTGCCCGTGGACAGGGGGCGCGAGAGCAGTACTTC
CGARGQGAREQYF
>TRBV4-3|TRBJ1-1|.|TRBD1
TGCGCCAGCAGCCAAGATCAGACAGGGACGGACACTGAAGCTTTCTTT
CASSQDQTGTDTEAFF
>TRBV3-1|TRBJ1-6|.|.
TGTGCCAGCAGCCAATGGGGGACACTTAATTCACCCCTCCACTTT
CASSQWGTLNSPLHF
>TRBV11-2|TRBJ1-3|.|.
TGTGCCAGCAGCACTTTGGGGATGGCCTTCTCTGGAAACACCATATATTTT
CASSTLGMAFSGNTIYF
>TRBV7-2|TRBJ1-1|.|TRBD1
TGTGCCAGCAGCCCCAGACAGGGGGCAGGGTCTGAAGCTTTCTTT
CASSPRQGAGSEAFF
>TRBV18|TRBJ1-1|many|TRBD1
TGTGCCAGCCGGGGACAGCGGGGTGAAGCTTTCTTT
CASRGQRGEAFF
>TRBV12-3/TRBV12-4|TRBJ1-2|many|.
TGTGCCAGCAACCTATTCGGACAGATCTATGGCTACACCTTC
CASNLFGQIYGYTF
>TRBV24-1|TRBJ2-3|.|.
TGTGCCACCATGGGGGGTCGGTCAGATACGCAGTATTTT
CATMGGRSDTQYF
>TRBV19|TRBJ1-5|few|.
TGTGCCAGTGCCGGGCCCATTAGCAATCAGCCCCAGCATTTT
CASAGPISNQPQHF
>TRBV20-1|TRBJ1-1|many|.
TGCAGTACCCGGCGGAGCACTGAAGCTTTCTTT
CSTRRSTEAFF
>TRBV20-1|TRBJ2-3|once|.
TGCAGTGCTACCGGGGATACAGATACGCAGTATTTT
CSATGDTDTQYF
>TRBV29-1|TRBJ2-5|few|.
TGCAGCGTTGAGGGCTTGGTAGGAGAGACCCAGTACTTC
CSVEGLVGETQYF
>TRBV6-1|TRBJ2-5|many|.
TGTGCCAGCAGTCATGGTCGGGGGACGGGTTTGGAGACCCAGTACTTC
CASSHGRGTGLETQYF
>TRBV18|TRBJ2-7|.|.
TGTGCCAGCTCACCAGGAATCGGACCGACAAGCTCCCACGAGCAGTACTTC
CASSPGIGPTSSHEQYF
>TRBV12-3/TRBV12-4|TRBJ2-7|many|TRBD2
TGTGCCAGCAGTTTAGCGGGCGGGGGGTTCGAGCAGTACTTC
CASSLAGGGFEQYF
>TRBV2|TRBJ1-1|many|.
TGTGCCAGCAGTAGGGACGCAGGTCGAACTGAAGCTTTCTTT
CASSRDAGRTEAFF
>TRBV19|TRBJ1-5|few|TRBD1
TGTGCCAGTAGCGACAGGGGGCATCAGCCCCAGCATTTT
CASSDRGHQPQHF
>TRBV12-3/TRBV12-4|TRBJ2-7|many|.
TGTGCCAGCAGCTCCATGGGGGGGCAGGTCGACGGGCAGTACTTC
CASSSMGGQVDGQYF
>TRBV5-1|TRBJ1-1|few|.
TGCGCCAGCAGCTTTTTGGGGGGGCCCCCGACTGAGTACACTGAAGCTTTCTTT
CASSFLGGPPTEYTEAFF
>TRBV10-3|TRBJ1-2|.|TRBD1
TGTGCCAGCGGCGGACAGGGCCTCTATGGCTACACCTTC
CASGGQGLYGYTF
>TRBV5-6|TRBJ2-2|.|TRBD2
TGTGCCAGCAGCTCCGGGACTAGCGGGAGATCGGGCGCGAACACCGGGGAGCTGTTTTTT
CASSSGTSGRSGANTGELFF
>TRBV5-5|TRBJ2-6|many|.
TGTGCCAGCAGCAATCACAGGAACTCTGGGGCCAACGTCCTGACTTTC
CASSNHRNSGANVLTF
>TRBV28|TRBJ1-4|.|.
TGTGCCAGCAGTGCCCGATTAGCACTGTTTTTT
CASSARLALFF
>TRBV20-1|TRBJ2-2|.|TRBD1
TGCAGTGCCCCAGGACAGGGTTCAGTCGGGGAGCTGTTTTTT
CSAPGQGSVGELFF
>TRBV20-1|TRBJ2-7|.|TRBD2
TGCAGTGCTAACCCCCGAGCGGGACCTACGTCGGAGCAGTACTTC
CSANPRAGPTSEQYF
>TRBV10-3|TRBJ1-2|many|.
TGTGCCATCAGTGAGAAGAAAGGGGGCTATGGCTACACCTTC
CAISEKKGGYGYTF
>TRBV18|TRBJ1-5|.|.
TGTGCCAGCTCACCGCTTAGTGACAATCAGCCCCAGCATTTT
CASSPLSDNQPQHF
>TRBV12-3/TRBV12-4|TRBJ1-1|.|TRBD1
TGTGCCAGCAGTTTTGGGACAGGAGGCACTAAAGCTTTCTTT
CASSFGTGGTKAFF
>TRBV4-3|TRBJ1-5|.|.
TGCGCCAGCAGCCAAGAGGGGACGGGCAATCAGCCCCAGCATTTT
CASSQEGTGNQPQHF
>TRBV2|TRBJ1-1|many|.
TGTGCCAGCAGTGGAGGGCAGGCCCGCGGGATTGAAGCTTTCTTT
CASSGGQARGIEAFF
>TRBV20-1|TRBJ2-2|.|.
TGCAGTGCTAAAGGGTTAGGGCTGAACACCGGGGAGCTGTTTTTT
CSAKGLGLNTGELFF
>TRBV12-5|TRBJ1-1|many|.
TGTGCTAGTGGTTTTGCGGTGGACACTGAAGCTTTCTTT
CASGFAVDTEAFF
>TRBV10-3|TRBJ1-2|.|.
TGTGCCATCAGTGAGCAGGCGGCTAACTATGGCTACACCTTC
CAISEQAANYGYTF
>TRBV5-1|TRBJ2-5|few|.
TGCGCCAGCAGCCCCCGGCCAGACCAGGAGACCCAGTACTTC
CASSPRPDQETQYF
>TRBV5-6|TRBJ1-4|.|.
TGTGCCAGCACAGCTAGGGGCGAAGAATGGAATGAAAAACTGTTTTTT
CASTARGEEWNEKLFF
>TRBV6-1|TRBJ1-6|many|TRBD1
TGTGCCAGCAGATCGGACAGGGGGCAAAATTCACCCCTCCACTTT
CASRSDRGQNSPLHF